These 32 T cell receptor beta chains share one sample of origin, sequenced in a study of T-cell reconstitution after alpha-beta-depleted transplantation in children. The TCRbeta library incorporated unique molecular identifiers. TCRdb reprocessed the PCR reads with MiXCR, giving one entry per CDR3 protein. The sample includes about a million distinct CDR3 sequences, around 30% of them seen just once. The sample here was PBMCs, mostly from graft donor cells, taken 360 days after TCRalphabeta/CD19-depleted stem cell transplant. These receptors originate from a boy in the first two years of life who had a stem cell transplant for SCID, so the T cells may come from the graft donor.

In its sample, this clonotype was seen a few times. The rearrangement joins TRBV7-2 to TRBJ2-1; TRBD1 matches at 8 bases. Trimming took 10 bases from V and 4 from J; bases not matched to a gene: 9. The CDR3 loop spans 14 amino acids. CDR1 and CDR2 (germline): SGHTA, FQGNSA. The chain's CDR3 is CATTGGGLYNEQFF. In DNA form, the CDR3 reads TGTGCCACAACAGGGGGAGGTCTTTACAATGAGCAGTTCTTC.

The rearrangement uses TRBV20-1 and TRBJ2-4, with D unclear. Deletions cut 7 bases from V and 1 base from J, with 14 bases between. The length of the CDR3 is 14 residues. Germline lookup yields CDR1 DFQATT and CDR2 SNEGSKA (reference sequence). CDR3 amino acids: CSVVDIYAKNIQYF. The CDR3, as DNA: TGCAGTGTAGTAGACATCTACGCCAAAAACATTCAGTACTTC.

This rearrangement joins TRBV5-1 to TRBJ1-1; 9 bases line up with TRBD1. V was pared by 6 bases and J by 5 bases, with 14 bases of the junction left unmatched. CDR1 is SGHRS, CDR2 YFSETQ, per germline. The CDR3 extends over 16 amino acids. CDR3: CASTGGQGKRGTEAFF. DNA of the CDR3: TGCGCCAGCACCGGGGGACAGGGTAAAAGGGGGACTGAAGCTTTCTTT.

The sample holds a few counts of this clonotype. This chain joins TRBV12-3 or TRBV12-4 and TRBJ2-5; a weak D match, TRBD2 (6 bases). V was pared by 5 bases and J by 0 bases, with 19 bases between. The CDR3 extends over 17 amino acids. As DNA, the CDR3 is TGTGCCAGCAGTCGCCTGTCGCGGGAAGGCGACCAAGAGACCCAGTACTTC. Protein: CASSRLSREGDQETQYF.

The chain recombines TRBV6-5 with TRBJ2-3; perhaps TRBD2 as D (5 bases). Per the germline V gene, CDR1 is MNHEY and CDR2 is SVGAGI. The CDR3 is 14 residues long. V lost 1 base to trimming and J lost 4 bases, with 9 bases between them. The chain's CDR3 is CASSYLFGADTQYF. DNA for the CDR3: TGTGCCAGCAGTTACTTATTCGGGGCAGATACGCAGTATTTT.

The CDR3 loop reads CASSLGGFSGGATYEQYF. The DNA of the CDR3 is TGTGCCAGCAGCTTAGGGGGATTTAGCGGGGGGGCAACCTACGAGCAGTACTTC. The gene calls are TRBV11-3 and TRBJ2-7; TRBD2 matches 11 bases. CDR3 length equals 18 residues. The V and J ends lost 1 base and 2 bases, in that order; junction bases with no gene match: 10. CDR1 SGHNT and CDR2 YENEEA come from the germline V gene. Based on the CDR3 plus reference TRBV11-3 and TRBJ2-7, the full variable domain is EAGVVQSPRYKIIEKKQPVAFWCNPISGHNTLYWYLQNLGQGPELLIRYENEEAVDDSQLPKDRFSAERLKGVDSTLKIQPAELGDSAVYLCASSLGGFSGGATYEQYFGPGTRLTVT.

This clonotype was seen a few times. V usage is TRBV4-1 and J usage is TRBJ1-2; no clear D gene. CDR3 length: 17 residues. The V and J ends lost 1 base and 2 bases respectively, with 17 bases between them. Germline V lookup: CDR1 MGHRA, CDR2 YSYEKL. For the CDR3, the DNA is TGCGCCAGCAGCCAAGGAGGAAAACCGGACGGCAACTATGGCTACACCTTC. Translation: CASSQGGKPDGNYGYTF.

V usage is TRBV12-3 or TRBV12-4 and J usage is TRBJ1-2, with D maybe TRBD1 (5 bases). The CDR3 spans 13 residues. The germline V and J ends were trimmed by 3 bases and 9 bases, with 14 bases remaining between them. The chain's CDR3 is CASSFNGDRRYTF. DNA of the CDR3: TGTGCCAGCAGTTTTAACGGGGACCGTCGCTACACCTTC.

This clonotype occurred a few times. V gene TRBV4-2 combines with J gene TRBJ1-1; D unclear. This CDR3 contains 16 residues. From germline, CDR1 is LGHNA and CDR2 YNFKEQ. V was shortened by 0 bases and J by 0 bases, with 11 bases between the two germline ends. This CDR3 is CASSQESERLNTEAFF. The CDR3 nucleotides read TGTGCCAGCAGCCAAGAGTCCGAGCGACTGAACACTGAAGCTTTCTTT.

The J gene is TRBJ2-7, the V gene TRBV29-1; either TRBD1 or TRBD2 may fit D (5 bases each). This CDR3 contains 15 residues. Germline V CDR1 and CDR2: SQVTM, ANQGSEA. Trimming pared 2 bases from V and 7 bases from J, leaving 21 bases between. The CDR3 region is CSVELYDSVTGEQYF. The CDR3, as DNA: TGCAGCGTTGAATTATATGACAGCGTAACGGGGGAGCAGTACTTC.

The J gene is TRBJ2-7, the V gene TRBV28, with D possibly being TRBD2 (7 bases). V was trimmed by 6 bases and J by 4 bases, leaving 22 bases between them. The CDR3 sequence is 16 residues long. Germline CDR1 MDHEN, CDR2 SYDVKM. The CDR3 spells CASSSPGGGGMYEQYF. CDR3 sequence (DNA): TGTGCCAGCAGCTCCCCGGGGGGCGGGGGTATGTACGAGCAGTACTTC.

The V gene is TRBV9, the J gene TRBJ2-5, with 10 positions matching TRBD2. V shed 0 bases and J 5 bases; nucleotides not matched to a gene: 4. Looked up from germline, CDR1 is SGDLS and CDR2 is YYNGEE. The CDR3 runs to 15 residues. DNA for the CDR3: TGTGCCAGCAGCGTAGTGGGACTAGCGAGTGAGACCCAGTACTTC. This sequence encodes CASSVVGLASETQYF.

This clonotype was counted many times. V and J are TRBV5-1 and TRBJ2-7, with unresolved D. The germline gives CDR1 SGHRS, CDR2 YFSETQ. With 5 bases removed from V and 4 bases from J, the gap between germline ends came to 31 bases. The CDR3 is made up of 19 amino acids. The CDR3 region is CASSRRAVEHPSILYEQYF. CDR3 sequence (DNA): TGCGCCAGCAGTCGAAGGGCCGTAGAGCACCCATCCATCCTTTACGAGCAGTACTTC.

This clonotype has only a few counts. The DNA for the CDR3 is TGCAGTGCTAGGAGTGGGACAGGGGGCTCCTACGAGCAGTACTTC. It translates to CSARSGTGGSYEQYF. The chain recombines TRBV20-1 with TRBJ2-7, with TRBD1 matching 11 bases. Trimming took 3 bases from V and 0 from J; bases not matched to a gene: 4. The V gene's germline CDR1 is DFQATT and CDR2 SNEGSKA (reference sequence). This CDR3 spans 15 amino acids.

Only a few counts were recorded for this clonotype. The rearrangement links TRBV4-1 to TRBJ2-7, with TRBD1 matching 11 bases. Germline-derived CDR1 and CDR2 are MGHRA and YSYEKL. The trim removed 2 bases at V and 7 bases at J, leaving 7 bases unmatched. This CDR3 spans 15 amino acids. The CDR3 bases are TGCGCCAGCAGCCAAATGGGGACAGGGGGTGGAGAGCAGTACTTC. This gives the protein CASSQMGTGGGEQYF.

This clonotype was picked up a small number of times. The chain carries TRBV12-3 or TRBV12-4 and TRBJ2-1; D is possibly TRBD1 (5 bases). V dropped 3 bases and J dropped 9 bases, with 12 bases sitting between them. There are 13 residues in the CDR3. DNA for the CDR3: TGTGCCAGCAGTTTGTCAGGGCGACCTGAGCAGTTCTTC. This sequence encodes CASSLSGRPEQFF.

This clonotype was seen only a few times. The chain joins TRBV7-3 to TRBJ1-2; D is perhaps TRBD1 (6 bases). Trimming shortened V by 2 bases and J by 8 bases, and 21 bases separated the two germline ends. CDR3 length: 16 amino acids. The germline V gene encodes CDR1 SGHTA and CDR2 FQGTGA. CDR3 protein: CASSLLPTAGGSGYTF. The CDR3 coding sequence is TGTGCCAGCAGCTTATTGCCAACGGCGGGGGGCAGCGGCTACACCTTC. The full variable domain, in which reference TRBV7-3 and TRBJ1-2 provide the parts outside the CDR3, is GAGVSQTPSNKVTEKGKYVELRCDPISGHTALYWYRQSLGQGPEFLIYFQGTGAADDSGLPNDRFFAVRPEGSVSTLKIQRTERGDSAVYLCASSLLPTAGGSGYTFGSGTRLTVV.

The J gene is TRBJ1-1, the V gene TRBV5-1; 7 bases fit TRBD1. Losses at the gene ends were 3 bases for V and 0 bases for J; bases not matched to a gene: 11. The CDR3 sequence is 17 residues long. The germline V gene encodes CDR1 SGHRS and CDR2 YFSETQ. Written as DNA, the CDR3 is TGCGCCAGCAGCTCAGGACAGGAGTATGAGATGAACACTGAAGCTTTCTTT. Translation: CASSSGQEYEMNTEAFF. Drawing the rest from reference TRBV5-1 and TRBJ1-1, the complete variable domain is KAGVTQTPRYLIKTRGQQVTLSCSPISGHRSVSWYQQTPGQGLQFLFEYFSETQRNKGNFPGRFSGRQFSNSRSEMNVSTLELGDSALYLCASSSGQEYEMNTEAFFGQGTRLTVV.

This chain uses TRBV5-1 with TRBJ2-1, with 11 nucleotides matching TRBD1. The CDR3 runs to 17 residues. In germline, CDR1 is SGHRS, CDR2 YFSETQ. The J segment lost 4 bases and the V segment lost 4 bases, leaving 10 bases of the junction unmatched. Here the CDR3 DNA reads TGCGCCAGCAGCCGTAACAACCGGGACAGGGGGTACAATGAGCAGTTCTTC. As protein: CASSRNNRDRGYNEQFF.

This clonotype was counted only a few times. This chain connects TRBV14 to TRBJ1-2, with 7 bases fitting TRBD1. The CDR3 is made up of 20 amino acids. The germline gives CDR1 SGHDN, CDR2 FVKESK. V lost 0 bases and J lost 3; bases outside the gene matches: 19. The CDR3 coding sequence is TGTGCCAGCAGCCAAGAACCCTCAGACAGGGTGGAAGTTTCGGACTATGGCTACACCTTC. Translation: CASSQEPSDRVEVSDYGYTF.

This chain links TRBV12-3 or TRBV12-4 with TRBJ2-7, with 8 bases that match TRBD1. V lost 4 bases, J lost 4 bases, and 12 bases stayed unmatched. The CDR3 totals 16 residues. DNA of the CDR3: TGTGCCAGCAGTTCGCCCCCCGGGACAGGAGTGTACGAGCAGTACTTC. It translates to CASSSPPGTGVYEQYF.

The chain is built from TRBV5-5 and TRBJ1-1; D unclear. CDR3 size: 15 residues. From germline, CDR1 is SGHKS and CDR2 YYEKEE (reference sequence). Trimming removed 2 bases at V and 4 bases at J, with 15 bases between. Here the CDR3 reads CASSFTLGVSTEAFF. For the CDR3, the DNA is TGTGCCAGCAGCTTCACACTGGGTGTGAGCACTGAAGCTTTCTTT.

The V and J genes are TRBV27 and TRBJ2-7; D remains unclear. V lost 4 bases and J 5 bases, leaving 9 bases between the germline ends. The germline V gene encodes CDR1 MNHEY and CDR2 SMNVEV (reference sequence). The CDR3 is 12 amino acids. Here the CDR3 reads CASSSVANEQYF. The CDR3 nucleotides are TGTGCCAGCAGTTCGGTGGCAAACGAGCAGTACTTC.

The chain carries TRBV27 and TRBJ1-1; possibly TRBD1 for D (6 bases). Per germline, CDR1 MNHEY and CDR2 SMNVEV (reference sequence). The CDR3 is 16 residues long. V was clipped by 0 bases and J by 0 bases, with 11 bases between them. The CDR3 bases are TGTGCCAGCAGTTTATCCCCAGGGGCGGTGAACACTGAAGCTTTCTTT. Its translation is CASSLSPGAVNTEAFF.

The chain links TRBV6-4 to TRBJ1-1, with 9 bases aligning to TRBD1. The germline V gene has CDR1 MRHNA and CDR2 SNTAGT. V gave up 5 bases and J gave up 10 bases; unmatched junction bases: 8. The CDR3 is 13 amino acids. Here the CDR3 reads CASSPTGGIGAFF. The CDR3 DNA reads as TGTGCCAGCAGTCCCACAGGGGGCATCGGAGCTTTCTTT.

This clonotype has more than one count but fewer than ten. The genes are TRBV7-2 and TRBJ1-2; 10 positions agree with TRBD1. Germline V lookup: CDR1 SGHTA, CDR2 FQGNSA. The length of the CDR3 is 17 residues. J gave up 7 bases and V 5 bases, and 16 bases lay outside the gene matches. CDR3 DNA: TGTGCCAGCAGCCCCCTCGGGACAGGGGTTTCACTGAGTGGCTACACCTTC. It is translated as CASSPLGTGVSLSGYTF.

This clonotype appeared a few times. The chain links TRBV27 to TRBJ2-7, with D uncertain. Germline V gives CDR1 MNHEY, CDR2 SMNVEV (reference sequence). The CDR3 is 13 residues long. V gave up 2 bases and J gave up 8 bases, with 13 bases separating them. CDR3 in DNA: TGTGCCAGCAGTTTAATCCCTTCTACCAAGCAGTACTTC. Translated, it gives CASSLIPSTKQYF.

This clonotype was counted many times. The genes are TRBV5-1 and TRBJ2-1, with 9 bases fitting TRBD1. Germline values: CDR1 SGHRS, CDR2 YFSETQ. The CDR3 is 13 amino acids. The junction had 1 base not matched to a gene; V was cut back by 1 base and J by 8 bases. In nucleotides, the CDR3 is TGCGCCAGCAGCTTGACAGGGGGCGATGAGCAGTTCTTC. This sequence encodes CASSLTGGDEQFF.

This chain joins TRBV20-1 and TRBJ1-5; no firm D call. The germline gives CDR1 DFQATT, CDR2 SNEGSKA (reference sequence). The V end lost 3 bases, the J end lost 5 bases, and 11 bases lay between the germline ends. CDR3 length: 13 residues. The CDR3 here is CSASESRDQPQHF. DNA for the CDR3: TGCAGTGCTAGCGAAAGCCGCGATCAGCCCCAGCATTTT.

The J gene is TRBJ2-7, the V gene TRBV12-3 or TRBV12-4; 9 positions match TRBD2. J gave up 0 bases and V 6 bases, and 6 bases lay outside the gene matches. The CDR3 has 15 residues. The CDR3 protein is CASRLSGGSSYEQYF. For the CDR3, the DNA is TGTGCCAGCAGGCTCAGCGGGGGGAGCTCCTACGAGCAGTACTTC.

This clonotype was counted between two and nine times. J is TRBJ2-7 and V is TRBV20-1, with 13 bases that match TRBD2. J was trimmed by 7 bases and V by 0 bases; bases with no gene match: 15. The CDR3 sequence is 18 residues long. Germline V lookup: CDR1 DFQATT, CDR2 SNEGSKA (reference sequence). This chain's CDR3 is CSARDAGLGLAGSDEQYF. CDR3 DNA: TGCAGTGCTAGAGATGCGGGACTGGGACTAGCGGGGTCGGATGAGCAGTACTTC.

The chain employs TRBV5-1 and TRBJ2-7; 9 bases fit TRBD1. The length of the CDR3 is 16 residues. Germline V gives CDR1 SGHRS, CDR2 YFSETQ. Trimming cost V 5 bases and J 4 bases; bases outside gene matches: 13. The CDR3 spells CASRKLSGTGLYEQYF. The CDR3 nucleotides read TGCGCCAGCAGGAAACTTTCCGGGACAGGGCTGTACGAGCAGTACTTC.